The 8 T cell receptor beta chains presented below share a single source sample, sequenced in a study of blood T cell repertoires in COVID-19. Clones were read by immunoSEQ multiplex PCR, and TCRdb kept only the in-frame ones, dropping some. Among approximately 140,000 clones listed, more than 70% were seen once. The sequencing sample was made of peripheral blood. Source of these receptors: a woman in her fifties or sixties with acute or convalescent COVID-19.

The sample holds a few counts of this clone. The J gene is TRBJ1-3, the V gene TRBV6-5, with a tentative D call TRBD1 (5 bases). The V end was cut by 0 bases, the J end by 2 bases, with 11 bases between. The CDR3 totals 16 residues. Looked up from germline, CDR1 is MNHEY and CDR2 is SVGAGI. The CDR3 nucleotides are TGTGCCAGCAGTTACTCGACGGGGGTGGCTGGAAACACCATATATTTT. Encoded protein: CASSYSTGVAGNTIYF.

This CDR3 reads CAWSGVAEAFF. The CDR3 DNA sequence: TGTGCCTGGAGCGGTGTGGCTGAAGCTTTCTTT. The chain uses TRBV30 and TRBJ1-1; D is ambiguous. CDR3 length: 11 amino acids. Germline loops: CDR1 GTSNPN, CDR2 SVGIG (reference sequence). The ends were cut back, 3 bases at V and 6 bases at J, with 8 bases in the middle.

The count of this clone is one. The chain recombines TRBV4-3 with TRBJ2-7; possible D gene TRBD2, 5 bases. V gave up 4 bases and J gave up 3 bases, with 10 bases separating them. This CDR3 has 13 residues. Germline CDR1 LGHNA, CDR2 YSLEER. DNA for the CDR3: TGCGCCAGCAGCCGGGCTCGGGGCTACGAGCAGTACTTC. Translated, it gives CASSRARGYEQYF.

The chain has TRBV12-3 or TRBV12-4 and TRBJ2-3; D call uncertain. The CDR3 is made up of 11 amino acids. Trimming removed 3 bases from V and 6 bases from J, with 4 bases in between. The chain's CDR3 is CASSFQDTQYF. In nucleotides, the CDR3 is TGTGCCAGCAGTTTTCAGGATACGCAGTATTTT.

The V and J genes are TRBV5-1 and TRBJ2-1; 8 nucleotides match TRBD2. V was pared by 5 bases and J by 1 base, with 2 bases of the junction left unmatched. The CDR3 runs to 14 residues. CDR1 and CDR2 (germline): SGHRS, YFSETQ. The CDR3 nucleotides are TGCGCCAGCAGTAGCGGGGATTCCTACAATGAGCAGTTCTTC. This codes for CASSSGDSYNEQFF.

The CDR3 nucleotides are TGCGCCAGCAGCTTGGCCGGAGGGAAAGGACTCAACGTCCTGACTTTC. Translation gives CASSLAGGKGLNVLTF. The chain links TRBV5-1 to TRBJ2-6; TRBD2 might be the D (6 bases). CDR1 and CDR2 from the germline V gene are SGHRS and YFSETQ. The CDR3 has 16 amino acids. V shed 0 bases and J shed 9 bases, with 16 bases lying between them.

V gene TRBV6-5 combines with J gene TRBJ2-7, with D maybe TRBD1 (5 bases). In germline, CDR1 is MNHEY, CDR2 SVGAGI. Trimming left V 7 bases short and J 3 bases short, with 10 bases between. The CDR3 length is 12 residues. The CDR3 coding sequence is TGTGCCAGCAATTCAGGGATCTACGAGCAGTACTTC. It codes for CASNSGIYEQYF.

This rearrangement joins TRBV6-5 to TRBJ2-7, with D perhaps matching TRBD2 (7 bases). The CDR3 has 13 amino acids. Germline loops: CDR1 MNHEY, CDR2 SVGAGI. The germline V and J ends were trimmed by 7 bases and 2 bases, with 12 bases remaining between them. The CDR3 protein is CASKRDITYEQYF. For the CDR3, the DNA is TGTGCCAGCAAGCGGGACATTACCTACGAGCAGTACTTC.